A selection of T cell receptor beta chains follows, all from one sample in a study of shared clonotypes between healthy human individuals. Libraries were prepared by immunoSEQ multiplex PCR; TCRdb keeps only in-frame clonotypes and omits some of them. The data hold 2 million to 2.5 million clones, with roughly 95% observed a single time. The sample taken for sequencing was naive CD4+ T cells sorted from blood. These TCRs come from a man aged 18 to 29 in good health. CDR3s include the opening cysteine and the closing phenylalanine or tryptophan. A D gene is named only where the DNA matches it firmly. Expanded clones are given a class, and other clones once, few, many or no size at all.

TRBD2,TRBV18,.,TRBJ2-5,CASSLSGSRGETQYF,TGTGCCAGCTCATTGAGCGGGAGTCGAGGAGAGACCCAGTACTTC
.,TRBV28,once,TRBJ1-1,CASSFVLGTEAFF,TGTGCCAGCAGTTTCGTGCTCGGGACTGAAGCTTTCTTT
.,TRBV30,.,TRBJ1-2,CAWRLPGTTYGYTF,TGTGCCTGGAGGCTACCTGGGACAACCTATGGCTACACCTTC
.,TRBV9,.,TRBJ2-5,CASSPSLWTDQETQYF,TGTGCCAGCAGCCCGTCCCTCTGGACAGACCAAGAGACCCAGTACTTC
TRBD2,TRBV6-5,.,TRBJ2-3,CASSKTSVSTDTQYF,TGTGCCAGCAGCAAGACTAGCGTGAGCACAGATACGCAGTATTTT
.,TRBV6-6,.,TRBJ1-2,CASTQRSANYGYTF,TGTGCCAGCACCCAGAGGTCAGCTAACTATGGCTACACCTTC
TRBD1,TRBV28,.,TRBJ1-5,CASSPTGASNQPQHF,TGTGCCAGCAGCCCCACAGGGGCCAGCAATCAGCCCCAGCATTTT
TRBD2,TRBV4-3,.,TRBJ2-2,CASSQDYGTTTGELFF,TGCGCCAGCAGCCAAGATTACGGGACTACTACCGGGGAGCTGTTTTTT
.,TRBV5-1,.,TRBJ1-1,CASSLPSQNTEAFF,TGCGCCAGCAGCTTGCCTTCACAGAACACTGAAGCTTTCTTT
.,TRBV5-1,once,TRBJ2-5,CASSPRLGEETQYF,TGCGCCAGCAGCCCCAGGCTTGGAGAAGAGACCCAGTACTTC
.,TRBV10-3,.,TRBJ1-1,CAISESPGNTEAFF,TGTGCCATCAGTGAGTCACCTGGGAACACTGAAGCTTTCTTT
.,TRBV6-6,.,TRBJ1-1,CASSPDLTVMNTEAFF,TGTGCCAGCAGTCCAGACCTCACAGTCATGAACACTGAAGCTTTCTTT
.,TRBV11-2,.,TRBJ2-5,CASSPADLETQYF,TGTGCCAGCAGCCCCGCAGACCTAGAGACCCAGTACTTC
.,TRBV15,once,TRBJ2-3,CATSTQTDTQYF,TGTGCCACCAGCACACAAACAGATACGCAGTATTTT
TRBD2,TRBV10-3,.,TRBJ2-5,CAISETAGGQETQYF,TGTGCCATCAGTGAGACGGCGGGGGGACAAGAGACCCAGTACTTC
.,TRBV11-2,.,TRBJ2-7,CASSLVYEQYF,TGTGCCAGCAGCTTAGTGTACGAGCAGTACTTC
.,TRBV18,.,TRBJ1-6,CASSPLSDSPLHF,TGTGCCAGCTCACCGCTAAGTGATTCACCCCTCCACTTT
TRBD1,TRBV27,.,TRBJ2-7,CASSLWQGVSEQYF,TGTGCCAGCAGTTTATGGCAGGGGGTAAGCGAGCAGTACTTC